This entry lists 10 T cell receptor beta chains sequenced from one sample in a study of T-cell reconstitution after alpha-beta-depleted transplantation in children. The library targeted TCRbeta and was prepared with unique molecular identifiers. TCRdb reprocessed the PCR reads via MiXCR and lists one record per CDR3 protein. The profile shows about 640,000 distinct CDR3 sequences, around a sixth of them singletons. The source material was PBMCs from the stem cell graft donor, sampled from the stem cell graft. These receptors came from a human donor who donated a stem cell graft to a child with acute myeloid leukemia.

This rearrangement joins TRBV5-5 to TRBJ1-2; the match to TRBD1 covers 8 bases. In germline, CDR1 is SGHKS, CDR2 YYEKEE (reference sequence). This CDR3 has 14 residues. Trimming took 4 bases from V and 1 from J; bases not matched to a gene: 3. CDR3 sequence (DNA): TGTGCCAGCAGCCCACAGGGGGTTAACTATGGCTACACCTTC. Translation gives CASSPQGVNYGYTF. Supplemented by reference TRBV5-5 and TRBJ1-2, the full variable domain reads DAGVTQSPTHLIKTRGQQVTLRCSPISGHKSVSWYQQVLGQGPQFIFQYYEKEERGRGNFPDRFSARQFPNYSSELNVNALLLGDSALYLCASSPQGVNYGYTFGSGTRLTVV.

The rearrangement links TRBV7-3 to TRBJ2-2; unclear D gene. From germline, CDR1 is SGHTA and CDR2 FQGTGA. V gave up 3 bases and J gave up 7 bases, with 9 bases separating them. CDR3 length: 13 amino acids. CDR3 sequence reads: CASSFNLDGELFF. In DNA, the CDR3 is TGTGCCAGCAGCTTCAACCTGGACGGGGAGCTGTTTTTT.

The sample holds many counts of this clonotype. V and J are TRBV5-6 and TRBJ1-2; the D gene is possibly TRBD1 (5 bases). This CDR3 is 13 amino acids long. The ends were cut back, 5 bases at V and 4 bases at J, with 12 bases in the middle. The germline V gene encodes CDR1 SGHDT and CDR2 YYEEEE. CDR3 residues: CASSLEGIYGYTF. Written as DNA, the CDR3 is TGTGCCAGCAGTTTAGAGGGGATCTATGGCTACACCTTC.

The sample holds a few counts of this clonotype. The V call is TRBV4-2, the J call TRBJ2-1, with D perhaps being TRBD1 or TRBD2 (5 bases each). V gave up 3 bases and J gave up 3 bases, with 15 bases separating them. Germline V gene data show CDR1 as LGHNA and CDR2 as YNFKEQ. CDR3 size: 16 residues. In DNA form, the CDR3 reads TGTGCCAGCAGCCAGGGGGTCGGAGAGGTCTACAATGAGCAGTTCTTC. Amino acids: CASSQGVGEVYNEQFF.

This clonotype was picked up many times. This chain uses TRBV7-2 with TRBJ2-5; D is undetermined. In germline, CDR1 is SGHTA, CDR2 FQGNSA. V lost 5 bases and J 5 bases, leaving 6 bases between the germline ends. The CDR3 covers 11 residues. CDR3 sequence (DNA): TGTGCCAGCAGCCGTTGGGAGACCCAGTACTTC. Translating gives CASSRWETQYF. The entire variable domain, with the rest obtained from reference TRBV7-2 and TRBJ2-5, is as follows: GAGVSQSPSNKVTEKGKDVELRCDPISGHTALYWYRQSLGQGLEFLIYFQGNSAPDKSGLPSDRFSAERTGGSVSTLTIQRTQQEDSAVYLCASSRWETQYFGPGTRLLVL.

The V call is TRBV29-1, the J call TRBJ2-7; D gene uncertain. The V gene lost 5 bases and the J gene lost 7 bases, with 15 bases spanning the gap. The CDR3 is made up of 12 amino acids. Germline CDR1 reads SQVTM; CDR2 reads ANQGSEA. The CDR3 region is CSVSLHGQEQYF. Written as DNA, the CDR3 is TGCAGCGTTAGTTTGCACGGGCAGGAGCAGTACTTC.

This clonotype turned up a few times. The CDR3, as DNA: TGTGCCAGCAGCTCGTCGCGGGGGGGCAGATACAATGAGCAGTTCTTC. Protein sequence: CASSSSRGGRYNEQFF. V and J are TRBV7-2 and TRBJ2-1, with 9 nucleotides matching TRBD2. Germline trimming cut 4 bases from V and 4 bases from J; bases unmatched to any gene: 8. The CDR3 loop spans 16 amino acids. Germline-derived CDR1 and CDR2 are SGHTA and FQGNSA. Filled out from reference TRBV7-2 and TRBJ2-1, the complete variable domain reads GAGVSQSPSNKVTEKGKDVELRCDPISGHTALYWYRQSLGQGLEFLIYFQGNSAPDKSGLPSDRFSAERTGGSVSTLTIQRTQQEDSAVYLCASSSSRGGRYNEQFFGPGTRLTVL.

This chain connects TRBV5-4 to TRBJ2-7; D gene uncertain. Germline loops: CDR1 SGHNT, CDR2 YYREEE (reference sequence). This CDR3 is 13 amino acids long. Trimming cost V 2 bases and J 6 bases, with 12 bases left between them. CDR3 region: CASSFGQAVEQYF. CDR3 DNA sequence: TGTGCCAGCAGCTTCGGGCAGGCTGTCGAGCAGTACTTC.

This chain joins TRBV5-6 and TRBJ2-5; unclear D gene. The CDR3 consists of 13 residues. Germline V lookup: CDR1 SGHDT, CDR2 YYEEEE. Trimming shortened V by 4 bases and J by 4 bases, and 11 bases separated the two germline ends. The CDR3 sequence: CASSPYLGETQYF. In nucleotides, the CDR3 is TGTGCCAGCAGCCCCTACCTTGGAGAGACCCAGTACTTC.

The chain is built from TRBV10-2 and TRBJ2-1; D is possibly TRBD2 (6 bases). This CDR3 contains 13 residues. CDR1 is WSHSY and CDR2 is SAAADI in the germline V gene. Trimming cost V 4 bases and J 10 bases, with 14 bases left between them. For the CDR3, the DNA is TGCGCCAGCAGTGGGGGACCCCGGGGGGAGCAGTTCTTC. This translates into CASSGGPRGEQFF.